This T cell receptor (beta chain) was obtained from a study of blood T cells in healthy people across ages. A sample-barcoded 5' primer and a J-beta primer mix were used in a second PCR of about 7 to 12 cycles. Using its own MiXCR run on the 5' RACE reads, TCRdb lists one record per CDR3 protein. The sample records around 1.7 million distinct CDR3 sequences, approximately 30% being singletons. In germline, CDR1 is SGDLS, CDR2 YYNGEE. The CDR3 covers 13 residues. V gave up 4 bases and J gave up 4 bases, with 8 bases separating them. The source is a woman younger than 45 in good health. The chain carries TRBV9 and TRBJ1-4, with D unresolved. The sequencing input was blood. The CDR3 DNA is TGTGCCAGCAGCCCTCACGTTAATGAAAAACTGTTTTTT. This encodes CASSPHVNEKLFF.